This TCR beta chain originates from a study of blood T cell repertoires in COVID-19. Study-wide context: Some COVID-19 samples were acute and others convalescent; all came from the United States, Italy and Spain.

In the authors' workflow: Amplification of reference gene primers was used by the study to estimate nucleated cell counts. Profiled with immunoSEQ multiplex PCR; TCRdb holds only in-frame clones, not every one. V, J and clone size derive from that table, while D and trimming were established from the DNA sequence. Among about 84,000 clones listed, 60% to 75% were seen once. V was pared by 6 bases and J by 6 bases, with 8 bases of the junction left unmatched. CDR3 size: 15 residues. The germline gives CDR1 MNHEY, CDR2 SMNVEV (reference sequence). The sequence was obtained from a man aged 45-65 years with active or convalescent COVID-19. The sequenced sample consisted of peripheral blood. This chain joins TRBV27 and TRBJ1-5; 10 bases map to TRBD1. CDR3 bases: TGTGCCAGCAGCCCGGGACAGGGGTTTGGTCAGCCCCAGCATTTT. It specifies CASSPGQGFGQPQHF.